This T cell receptor (beta chain) was observed in a study of T cell repertoires in ileal Crohn's disease (dated by TCRdb to the late 2010s). For the study in its entirety: The median duration of disease was approximately 8.3 years, and at the time of surgery less than 40% of patients were active smokers. Roughly half of the patients were given postoperative therapy, with more than 15 on anti-TNF agents and about a dozen on thiopurines. Every patient underwent surgery because of a complication, which was stricturing disease in around 60% and penetrating disease in roughly 40%. A total of roughly 170 mucosal samples from approximately 57 patients were sequenced, collected from several sites on the surgical specimen and at postoperative endoscopy. The TCR repertoire was analysed in fewer than 65 patients with Crohn's disease drawn from a prospective multicentre cohort. A Rutgeerts score above i0 was used to define endoscopic postoperative recurrence. The study was conducted in parallel with a multicentre cohort that was designed to identify predictors of early endoscopic recurrence following ileocolonic resection.

Around 550 nanograms of biopsy DNA per sample were submitted for commercial TCRB immunosequencing. Adaptive Biotechnology amplified the CDR3 regions from genomic DNA with a two-step multiplex PCR designed to control amplification bias. Primers covering every V and J gene segment were used in the first PCR, while barcodes and Illumina adapters were added in the second PCR. CDR3 libraries were sequenced on an Illumina instrument. Regarding the original processing steps: The analysis drew on both the pipelines supplied by the vendor and custom analysis of the raw data in R/Bioconductor running R version 3.3.0. Clonality, which ranges from 0 to 1, was calculated as the inverse of the normalised Shannon entropy across all productive clones. The repertoire share taken up by the top 100 clones defined high-frequency clones, and only clones that passed a 95% confidence test were kept. Overlap between samples was measured with the Morisita-Horn index, while repertoire diversity was measured with the Simpson index. This immuneACCESS table, as held by TCRdb, lists in-frame sequences with V and J called but not all clones. Of the missing ones, under half trace to an unresolved V gene in checked studies; the others have no known cause. That table is the source of V, J and clone size, and D and trimming were worked out from the DNA. The sample table contains about 4,300 clones; only one count was recorded for about 78% of them. The ten biggest clones cover 10% to 15% of the sample.

A word on this clone: The clone's antigen remains unknown. The sample holds no much larger clone one base away, and base qualities are not on file.

From cysteine to phenylalanine, the CDR3 is 15 amino acids long. Only the CDR3 DNA stays, 45 bases, in frame from base 1. The V end loses 7 bases and the J end loses 4 bases, and a stretch of 19 bases separates them. For CDR1 and CDR2, the germline V gene lists MDHEN and SYDVKM. Adults with ileal or ileocolonic Crohn's disease and an indication for ileocolonic resection were eligible for inclusion. Whole ileal mucosal biopsies were stored frozen at -80°C before DNA extraction. Genomic DNA was extracted from frozen whole biopsies using a TRizol-based method and was quantified with a NanoDrop 2000 spectrophotometer. Overall study outcomes, separate from this receptor: Mucosal CD4 and CD8 T cells were sorted and sequenced only in a subgroup of patients, whose size was not stated. Higher high-frequency clone percentages at surgery were associated with endoscopic recurrence; all patients with clonality above 26.8% (18/57) had recurrence. Sorted CD8 T cells carried more high-frequency clones than CD4 T cells, suggesting mucosal expansions were mainly CD8. Compared with non-smokers, patients who were active smokers at surgery showed a significantly higher proportion of clonal expansions (25.9% vs 17.9%, p=0.02).

The specimen was ileal tissue. This TCR was recovered from an adult with Crohn's disease. The V and J segments used are TRBV28 and TRBJ1-2, and perhaps TRBD1 as D gene, on 6 matching bases. The DNA sequence follows: TGTGCCAGCAAGCACCCTAGGGGGTCGGGCTATGGCTACACCTTC. Translation gives CASKHPRGSGYGYTF.